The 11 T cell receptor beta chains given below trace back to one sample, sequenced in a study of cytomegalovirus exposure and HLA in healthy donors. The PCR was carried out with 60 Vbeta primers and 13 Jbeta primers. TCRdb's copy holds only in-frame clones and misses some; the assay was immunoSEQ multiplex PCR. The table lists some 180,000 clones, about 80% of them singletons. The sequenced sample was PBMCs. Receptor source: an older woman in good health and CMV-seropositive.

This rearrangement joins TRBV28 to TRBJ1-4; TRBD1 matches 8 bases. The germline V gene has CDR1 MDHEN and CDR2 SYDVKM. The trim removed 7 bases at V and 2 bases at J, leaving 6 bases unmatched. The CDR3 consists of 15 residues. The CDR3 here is CASKDRGETNEKLFF. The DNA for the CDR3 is TGTGCCAGCAAAGACAGGGGTGAGACTAATGAAAAACTGTTTTTT.

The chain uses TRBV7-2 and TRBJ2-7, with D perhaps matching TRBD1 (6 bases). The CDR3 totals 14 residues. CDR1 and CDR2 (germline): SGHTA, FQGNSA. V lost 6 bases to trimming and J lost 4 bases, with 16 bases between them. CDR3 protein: CASSATGTKYEQYF. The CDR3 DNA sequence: TGTGCCAGCAGTGCAACCGGGACAAAGTACGAGCAGTACTTC.

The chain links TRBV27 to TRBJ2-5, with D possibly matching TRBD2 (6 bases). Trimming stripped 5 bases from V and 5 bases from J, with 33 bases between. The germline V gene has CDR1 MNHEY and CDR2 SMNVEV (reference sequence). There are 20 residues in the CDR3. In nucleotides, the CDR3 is TGTGCCAGCAGTCCCAGGGCCCCAGTTGGCCTACGCGGGATACGGGAGACCCAGTACTTC. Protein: CASSPRAPVGLRGIRETQYF.

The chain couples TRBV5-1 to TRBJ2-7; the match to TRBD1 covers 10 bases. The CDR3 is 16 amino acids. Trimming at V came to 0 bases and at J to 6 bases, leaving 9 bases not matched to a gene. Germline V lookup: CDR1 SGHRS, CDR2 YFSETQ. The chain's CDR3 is CASSLGYRTGGSEQYF. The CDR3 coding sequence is TGCGCCAGCAGCTTGGGGTATAGGACAGGGGGATCCGAGCAGTACTTC.

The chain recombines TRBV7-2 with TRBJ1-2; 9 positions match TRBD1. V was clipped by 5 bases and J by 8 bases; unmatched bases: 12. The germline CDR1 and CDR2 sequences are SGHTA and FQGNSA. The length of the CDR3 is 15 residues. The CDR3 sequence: CASSPDPGQGGGYTF. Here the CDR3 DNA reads TGTGCCAGCAGCCCGGACCCGGGACAGGGAGGAGGCTACACCTTC.

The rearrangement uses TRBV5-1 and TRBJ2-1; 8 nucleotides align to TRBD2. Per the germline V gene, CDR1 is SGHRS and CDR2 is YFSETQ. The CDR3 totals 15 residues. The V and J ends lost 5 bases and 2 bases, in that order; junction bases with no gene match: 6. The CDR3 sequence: CASRSGGATYNEQFF. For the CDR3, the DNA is TGCGCCAGCAGGTCGGGAGGGGCGACCTACAATGAGCAGTTCTTC.

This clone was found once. The CDR3 is CASRPGGRQPQHF. CDR3 in DNA: TGTGCCAGCAGGCCAGGGGGCAGACAGCCCCAGCATTTT. The V and J genes are TRBV28 and TRBJ1-5, with 8 nucleotides matching TRBD1. The CDR3 runs to 13 residues. Trimming at V came to 6 bases and at J to 7 bases, leaving 5 bases not matched to a gene. The germline V gene encodes CDR1 MDHEN and CDR2 SYDVKM.

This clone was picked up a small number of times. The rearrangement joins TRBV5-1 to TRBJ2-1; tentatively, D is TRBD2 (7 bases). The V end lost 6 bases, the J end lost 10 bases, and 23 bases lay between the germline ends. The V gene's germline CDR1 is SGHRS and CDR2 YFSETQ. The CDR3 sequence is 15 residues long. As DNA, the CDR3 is TGCGCCAGCATTAAACAAGGAGGGGGGGTCGGGGAGCAGTTCTTC. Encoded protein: CASIKQGGGVGEQFF.

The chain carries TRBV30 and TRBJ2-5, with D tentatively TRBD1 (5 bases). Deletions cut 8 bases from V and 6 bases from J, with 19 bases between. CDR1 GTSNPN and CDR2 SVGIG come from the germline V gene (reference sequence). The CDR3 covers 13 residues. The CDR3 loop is CAARWGSPKTQYF. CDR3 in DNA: TGTGCCGCGCGCTGGGGCAGCCCTAAGACCCAGTACTTC.

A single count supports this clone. CDR3 sequence reads: CASSNSSGGYTF. The CDR3 DNA reads as TGTGCCAGCAGCAATTCGTCAGGTGGCTACACCTTC. The rearrangement uses TRBV21-1 and TRBJ1-2; the DNA was not used to check the table's D call, TRBD1. TRBV21-1 is marked as a pseudogene. CDR3 size: 12 residues.

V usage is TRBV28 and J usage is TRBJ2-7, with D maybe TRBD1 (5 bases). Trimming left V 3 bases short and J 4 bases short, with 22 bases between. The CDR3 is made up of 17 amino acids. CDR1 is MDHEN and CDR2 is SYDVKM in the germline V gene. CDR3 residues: CASSFPLGGGAGYEQYF. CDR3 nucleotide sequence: TGTGCCAGCAGTTTTCCCCTCGGCGGTGGGGCCGGGTACGAGCAGTACTTC. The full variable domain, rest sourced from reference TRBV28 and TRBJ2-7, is DVKVTQSSRYLVKRTGEKVFLECVQDMDHENMFWYRQDPGLGLRLIYFSYDVKMKEKGDIPEGYSVSREKKERFSLILESASTNQTSMYLCASSFPLGGGAGYEQYFGPGTRLTVT.